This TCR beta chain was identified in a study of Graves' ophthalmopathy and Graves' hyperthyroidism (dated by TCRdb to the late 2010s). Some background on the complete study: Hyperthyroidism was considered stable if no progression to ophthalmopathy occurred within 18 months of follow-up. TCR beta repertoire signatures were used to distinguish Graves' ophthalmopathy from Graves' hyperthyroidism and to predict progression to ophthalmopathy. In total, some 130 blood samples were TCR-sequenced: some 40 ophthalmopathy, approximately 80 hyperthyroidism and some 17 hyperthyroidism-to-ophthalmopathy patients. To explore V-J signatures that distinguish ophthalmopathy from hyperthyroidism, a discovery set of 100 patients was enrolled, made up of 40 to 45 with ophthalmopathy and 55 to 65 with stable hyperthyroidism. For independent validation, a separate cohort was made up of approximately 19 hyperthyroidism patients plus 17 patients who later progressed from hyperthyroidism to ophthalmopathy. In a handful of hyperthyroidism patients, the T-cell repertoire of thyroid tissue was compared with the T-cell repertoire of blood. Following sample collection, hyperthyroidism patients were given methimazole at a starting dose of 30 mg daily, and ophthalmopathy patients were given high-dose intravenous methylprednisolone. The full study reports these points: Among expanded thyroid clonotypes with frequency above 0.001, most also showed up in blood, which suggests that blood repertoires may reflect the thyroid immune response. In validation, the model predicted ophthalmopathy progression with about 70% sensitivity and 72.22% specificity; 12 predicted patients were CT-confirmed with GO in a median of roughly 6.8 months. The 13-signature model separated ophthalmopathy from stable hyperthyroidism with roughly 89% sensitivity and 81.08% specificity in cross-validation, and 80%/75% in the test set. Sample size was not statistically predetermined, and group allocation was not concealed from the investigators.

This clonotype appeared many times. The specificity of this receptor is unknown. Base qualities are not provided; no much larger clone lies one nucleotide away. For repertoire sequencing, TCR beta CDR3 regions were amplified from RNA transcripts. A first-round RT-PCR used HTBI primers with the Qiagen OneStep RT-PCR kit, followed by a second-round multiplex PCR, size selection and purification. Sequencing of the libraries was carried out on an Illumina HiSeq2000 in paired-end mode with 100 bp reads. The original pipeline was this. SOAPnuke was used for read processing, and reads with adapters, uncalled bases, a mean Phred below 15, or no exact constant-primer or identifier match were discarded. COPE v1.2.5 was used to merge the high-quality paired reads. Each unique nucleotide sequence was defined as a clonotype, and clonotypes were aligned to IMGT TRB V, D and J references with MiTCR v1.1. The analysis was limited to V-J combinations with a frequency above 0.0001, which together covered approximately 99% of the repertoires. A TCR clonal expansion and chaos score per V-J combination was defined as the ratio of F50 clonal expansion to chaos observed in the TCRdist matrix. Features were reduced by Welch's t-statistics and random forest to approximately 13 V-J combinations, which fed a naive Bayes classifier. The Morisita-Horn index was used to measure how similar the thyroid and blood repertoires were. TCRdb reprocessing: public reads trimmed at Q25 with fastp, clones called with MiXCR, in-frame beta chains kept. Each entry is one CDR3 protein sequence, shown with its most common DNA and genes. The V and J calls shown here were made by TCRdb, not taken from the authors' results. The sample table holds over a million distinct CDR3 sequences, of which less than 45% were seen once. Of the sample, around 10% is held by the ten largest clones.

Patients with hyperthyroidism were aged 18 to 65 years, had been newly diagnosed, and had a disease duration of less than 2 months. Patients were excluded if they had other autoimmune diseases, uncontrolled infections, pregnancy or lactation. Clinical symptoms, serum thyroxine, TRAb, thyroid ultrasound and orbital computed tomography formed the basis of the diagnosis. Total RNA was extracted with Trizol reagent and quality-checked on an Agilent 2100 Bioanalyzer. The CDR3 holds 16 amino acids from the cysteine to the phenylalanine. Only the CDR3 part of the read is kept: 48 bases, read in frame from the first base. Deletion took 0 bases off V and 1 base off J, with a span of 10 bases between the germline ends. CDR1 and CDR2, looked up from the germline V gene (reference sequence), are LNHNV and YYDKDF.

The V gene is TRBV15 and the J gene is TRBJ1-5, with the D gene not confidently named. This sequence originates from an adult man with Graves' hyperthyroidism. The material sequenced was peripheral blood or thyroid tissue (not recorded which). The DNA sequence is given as TGTGCCACCAGCAGAGATGGCGGGGTCAGCAATCAGCCCCAGCATTTT. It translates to CATSRDGGVSNQPQHF.